The sequence of this T cell receptor beta chain was determined in a study of T cells in Graves' hyperthyroidism and ophthalmopathy. Study findings and constraints: Blood also showed most of the thyroid clonotypes that were expanded above 0.001.

This clonotype appeared many times. Its antigen remains unknown. CDR3 size: 19 residues. CDR1 is SGHTA, CDR2 FQGNSA, per germline. V gave up 2 bases and J gave up 3 bases; unmatched junction bases: 15. Amplified regions were TCR beta CDR3 sequences from RNA transcripts. In the first-round RT-PCR of the TCR CDR3, the HTBI primer set was used. From the multiplex PCR reads, TCRdb called clonotypes with MiXCR, one entry per CDR3 protein. The top ten hold about half of the sample, which has some 530,000 distinct CDR3 sequences, less than 25% seen once. Sample: blood. This chain uses TRBV7-2 with TRBJ2-2, with 7 bases lining up with TRBD2. This sequence was found in an older woman with Graves' ophthalmopathy. This CDR3 is CASSLSLAAGVGDTGELFF. In DNA form, the CDR3 reads TGTGCCAGCAGCTTATCTCTGGCGGCGGGAGTTGGGGACACCGGGGAGCTGTTTTTT.